This T cell receptor beta chain derives from a study of blood T cell repertoires in COVID-19. For the study at large: Sources were T cells, B-cell-depleted T cells, or PBMCs; the material itself was cDNA or gDNA.

Authors' methods: Reference gene primer amplification in the assay estimated nucleated cell counts. TCRdb's table, derived via immunoSEQ multiplex PCR, lists solely in-frame clones and lacks some. The V and J calls and clone size come from that table; D and trimming were worked out from the DNA. Counted here are about 280,000 clones, around 90% occurring once; the ten biggest clones make up about 9.8%. Germline assignment: CDR1 SGHVS and CDR2 FNYEAQ. V lost 3 bases and J lost 1, with 9 bases in between. The CDR3 contains 15 residues. This TCR was recovered from a man aged 18 to 30 with active or convalescent COVID-19. The rearrangement joins TRBV7-6 to TRBJ2-2; weak D call: TRBD1 (5 bases). Sample: peripheral blood. The CDR3 loop reads CASSFSGMNTGELFF. The CDR3 coding sequence is TGTGCCAGCAGCTTTTCAGGGATGAACACCGGGGAGCTGTTTTTT. The variable domain in full, with the rest retrieved from reference TRBV7-6 and TRBJ2-2, is GAGVSQSPRYKVTKRGQDVALRCDPISGHVSLYWYRQALGQGPEFLTYFNYEAQQDKSGLPNDRFSAERPEGSISTLTIQRTEQRDSAMYRCASSFSGMNTGELFFGEGSRLTVL.